A single sample gave rise to the 23 T cell receptor beta chains below, sequenced in a study of control samples from healthy donors and cancer patients. TCRdb's table, derived via immunoSEQ multiplex PCR, lists solely in-frame clones and lacks some. This sample has some 170,000 clones, with over 95% found just once. The sample comprised blood. The receptors here all came from a woman aged 25 to 39 in good health.

The CDR3 bases are TGTGCCAGCAGTTCGAACCAGGGGGGATCCTACGAGCAGTACTTC. This encodes CASSSNQGGSYEQYF. The rearrangement joins TRBV27 to TRBJ2-7; TRBD1 is a possible D gene (7 bases). This CDR3 has 15 residues. CDR1 and CDR2 from the germline V gene are MNHEY and SMNVEV (reference sequence). Trimming cost V 4 bases and J 1 base, with 14 bases left between them.

The chain uses TRBV27 and TRBJ2-1; 9 bases line up with TRBD2. V shed 7 bases and J 6 bases; nucleotides not matched to a gene: 7. This CDR3 has 14 residues. The germline V gene has CDR1 MNHEY and CDR2 SMNVEV (reference sequence). The CDR3 spells CASKGGLAFNEQFF. CDR3 in DNA: TGTGCCAGCAAGGGAGGACTAGCGTTCAATGAGCAGTTCTTC.

Concerning this clone: Compared with germline, one end of the junction differs, possibly owing to a read error. V is TRBV6-5 and J is TRBJ1-1; no firm D call. The germline V gene encodes CDR1 MNHEY and CDR2 SVGAGI. The CDR3 sequence is 14 residues long. The CDR3 DNA reads TGTGTCAGCAGCCGCAGGATCATGAACACTGAAGCTTTCTTT. Translated, it gives CVSSRRIMNTEAFF.

The chain uses TRBV6-5 and TRBJ1-1, with no clear D. Germline CDR1 is MNHEY and CDR2 is SVGAGI. The CDR3 spans 13 residues. V was pared by 4 bases and J by 6 bases, with 12 bases between. The CDR3 spells CASSFNTGPEAFF. CDR3 nucleotide sequence: TGTGCCAGCAGTTTTAACACCGGGCCTGAAGCTTTCTTT.

V gene TRBV10-1 combines with J gene TRBJ1-1, with D unresolved. V lost 2 bases to trimming and J lost 4 bases, with 8 bases between them. The CDR3 spans 13 residues. Germline CDR1 reads WNHNN; CDR2 reads SYGVQD (reference sequence). The CDR3 DNA follows: TGCGCCAGCAGTGAGAGGGCCGGCACTGAAGCTTTCTTT. It codes for CASSERAGTEAFF.

The V gene is TRBV6-5, the J gene TRBJ1-1, with D maybe TRBD1 (5 bases). V was cut by 8 bases and J by 6 bases, with 10 bases left in between. CDR3 length: 11 residues. Germline-derived CDR1 and CDR2 are MNHEY and SVGAGI. The CDR3 bases are TGTGCCAGCTCTACGGGGGCTGAAGCTTTCTTT. It is translated as CASSTGAEAFF.

V gene TRBV11-1 combines with J gene TRBJ2-4; 7 bases are shared with TRBD1. After removal of 5 bases from V and 5 bases from J, the junction contained 9 bases not matched to a gene. The CDR3 runs to 15 residues. CDR1 is SGHAT and CDR2 is FQDESV in the germline V gene (reference sequence). DNA for the CDR3: TGTGCCAGCAGCCAACAGGGGACGGTCGAAAACATTCAGTACTTC. Encoded protein: CASSQQGTVENIQYF.

The rearrangement joins TRBV6-1 to TRBJ1-2; D gene unclear. The ends were cut back, 3 bases at V and 6 bases at J, with 20 bases in the middle. Per the germline V gene, CDR1 is MNHNS and CDR2 is SASEGT. The length of the CDR3 is 16 residues. For the CDR3, the DNA is TGTGCCAGCAGTGATTCCGGCTCGCAAAGGATACATGGCTACACCTTC. It yields the protein CASSDSGSQRIHGYTF.

The chain joins TRBV7-8 to TRBJ2-7; D remains unclear. Germline loops: CDR1 SGHVS, CDR2 FQNEAQ. Trimming shortened V by 5 bases and J by 2 bases, and 13 bases separated the two germline ends. CDR3 size: 14 residues. The CDR3 DNA reads as TGTGCCAGCAGCCGTCATCTGGGTACCTACGAGCAGTACTTC. The encoded protein is CASSRHLGTYEQYF.

The chain uses TRBV29-1 and TRBJ2-7; tentatively, D is TRBD2 (5 bases). The length of the CDR3 is 13 residues. Trimming removed 4 bases from V and 1 base from J, with 11 bases in between. CDR1 SQVTM and CDR2 ANQGSEA come from the germline V gene. The CDR3 DNA is TGCAGCGTTGTAGGGAGTCGGTCCTACGAGCAGTACTTC. The encoded protein is CSVVGSRSYEQYF.

The CDR3 is CASSPFGGQSYEQYF. DNA of the CDR3: TGTGCCAGCAGCCCATTCGGGGGCCAGTCCTACGAGCAGTACTTC. This chain uses TRBV7-2 with TRBJ2-7; either TRBD1 or TRBD2 may fit D (6 bases each). There are 15 residues in the CDR3. Germline CDR1 is SGHTA and CDR2 is FQGNSA. The V end lost 5 bases, the J end lost 1 base, and 15 bases lay between the germline ends.

This clone was counted a single time. This rearrangement joins TRBV7-9 to TRBJ2-5, with D perhaps assigned TRBD1 or TRBD2 (5 bases each). CDR1 is SEHNR and CDR2 is FQNEAQ in the germline V gene (reference sequence). This CDR3 comprises 15 residues. Trimming stripped 1 base from V and 1 base from J, with 10 bases between. The CDR3 loop is CASSLGGLGQETQYF. In DNA, the CDR3 is TGTGCCAGCAGCTTAGGGGGGTTGGGCCAAGAGACCCAGTACTTC.

This clone was found once. The V call is TRBV2, the J call TRBJ2-1, with 11 nucleotides matching TRBD2. Germline V lookup: CDR1 SNHLY, CDR2 FYNNEI. Trimming cost V 7 bases and J 0 bases; bases outside gene matches: 5. There are 16 residues in the CDR3. The CDR3 here is CASKTSGASSYNEQFF. The CDR3 region has the DNA TGTGCCAGCAAGACTAGCGGGGCGAGCTCCTACAATGAGCAGTTCTTC. The entire variable domain, with the rest obtained from reference TRBV2 and TRBJ2-1, is as follows: EPEVTQTPSHQVTQMGQEVILRCVPISNHLYFYWYRQILGQKVEFLVSFYNNEISEKSEIFDDQFSVERPDGSNFTLKIRSTKLEDSAMYFCASKTSGASSYNEQFFGPGTRLTVL.

The rearrangement uses TRBV10-3 and TRBJ1-2; 12 nucleotides agree with TRBD1. V was pared by 0 bases and J by 7 bases, with 3 bases of the junction left unmatched. This CDR3 spans 15 amino acids. Per germline, CDR1 ENHRY and CDR2 SYGVKD. CDR3 region: CAISESGTGGRGYTF. The CDR3 coding sequence is TGTGCCATCAGTGAGTCGGGGACAGGGGGCCGTGGCTACACCTTC.

This chain uses TRBV19 with TRBJ2-3, with TRBD2 matching over 7 bases. This CDR3 has 15 residues. Germline V gives CDR1 LNHDA, CDR2 SQIVND (reference sequence). V shed 6 bases, J shed 4 bases, and the junction held 10 bases outside the gene matches. The CDR3 DNA reads TGTGCCAGTAGGACGAGAGCGGGATTCGCAGATACGCAGTATTTT. It codes for CASRTRAGFADTQYF.

The count of this clone is one. The chain carries TRBV6-1 and TRBJ1-5, with a tentative D call TRBD1 (5 bases). The germline gives CDR1 MNHNS, CDR2 SASEGT. The V and J ends lost 1 base and 7 bases respectively, with 14 bases between them. This CDR3 has 15 amino acids. CDR3 residues: CASSEGQGGSQPQHF. In DNA, the CDR3 is TGTGCCAGCAGTGAAGGCCAGGGTGGAAGCCAGCCCCAGCATTTT.

The chain couples TRBV30 to TRBJ2-3, with TRBD2 matching 11 bases. Germline V gene data show CDR1 as GTSNPN and CDR2 as SVGIG (reference sequence). V was pared by 3 bases and J by 5 bases, with 13 bases of the junction left unmatched. CDR3 length equals 17 residues. The CDR3 coding sequence is TGTGCCTGGAGCGCGGGACTAGCGGCCTCCATCGGAGATACGCAGTATTTT. This encodes CAWSAGLAASIGDTQYF.

The chain combines TRBV10-1 with TRBJ2-2, with D possibly TRBD1 on 5 matching bases. The V gene lost 7 bases and the J gene lost 4 bases, with 10 bases spanning the gap. Germline assignment: CDR1 WNHNN and CDR2 SYGVQD (reference sequence). The CDR3 totals 13 residues. CDR3 in amino acids: CASKQGGTGELFF. In nucleotides, the CDR3 is TGCGCCAGCAAGCAGGGTGGCACCGGGGAGCTGTTTTTT.

The chain links TRBV2 to TRBJ2-3; TRBD1 matches at 12 bases. Germline CDR1 SNHLY, CDR2 FYNNEI. V lost 7 bases to trimming and J lost 10 bases; unmatched junction nucleotides: 12. This CDR3 spans 15 amino acids. DNA of the CDR3: TGTGCCAGCATAAACCGGGACAGGGGGCCGGGCGCGCAGTATTTT. Translation gives CASINRDRGPGAQYF.

The chain carries TRBV20-1 and TRBJ2-2; D is unclear. This CDR3 comprises 12 residues. Germline-derived CDR1 and CDR2 are DFQATT and SNEGSKA (reference sequence). V was trimmed by 3 bases and J by 4 bases, leaving 6 bases between them. CDR3 DNA sequence: TGCAGTGCTAGTCGGATCACCGGGGAGCTGTTTTTT. Translated: CSASRITGELFF.

This clone was seen more than once but under ten times. The chain joins TRBV5-4 to TRBJ1-2, with D hard to call. The germline gives CDR1 SGHNT, CDR2 YYREEE (reference sequence). The CDR3 spans 15 residues. V lost 4 bases and J 2 bases, leaving 15 bases between the germline ends. CDR3 bases: TGTGCCAGCAGCCCAAGGCCCACAGTAAACTATGGCTACACCTTC. Translation gives CASSPRPTVNYGYTF.

The V gene is TRBV7-8, the J gene TRBJ1-1; D call uncertain. Germline CDR1 reads SGHVS; CDR2 reads FQNEAQ. V dropped 0 bases and J dropped 1 base, with 15 bases sitting between them. The CDR3 contains 17 residues. Written as DNA, the CDR3 is TGTGCCAGCAGCTTAGCCCCCCTGGCACAGAAGAACACTGAAGCTTTCTTT. This sequence encodes CASSLAPLAQKNTEAFF.

The J gene is TRBJ1-3, the V gene TRBV5-1, with TRBD1 identical over 10 bases. Losses at the gene ends were 3 bases for V and 0 bases for J; bases not matched to a gene: 3. The germline V gene encodes CDR1 SGHRS and CDR2 YFSETQ. The CDR3 is 16 amino acids. CDR3 nucleotide sequence: TGCGCCAGCAGCTGGGGACAGGGGAACTCTGGAAACACCATATATTTT. This gives the protein CASSWGQGNSGNTIYF. Together with reference TRBV5-1 and TRBJ1-3, the CDR3 gives the full variable domain: KAGVTQTPRYLIKTRGQQVTLSCSPISGHRSVSWYQQTPGQGLQFLFEYFSETQRNKGNFPGRFSGRQFSNSRSEMNVSTLELGDSALYLCASSWGQGNSGNTIYFGEGSWLTVV.